The clone carrying this TCR beta chain has a count of ten or more. The sample comes from a study of breast tumors, draining lymph nodes, adjacent tissues. TCRdb reprocessed the multiplex PCR reads via MiXCR and lists one record per CDR3 protein. The sample carries fewer than 140,000 distinct CDR3 sequences, around 30% recorded once. The CDR3 spans 12 residues. CDR1 is SGHNT and CDR2 is YENEEA in the germline V gene. The V and J ends lost 1 base and 7 bases respectively, with 6 bases between them. The lymph nodes were axillary draining lymph nodes from breast cancer patients. The clonotype was recovered from a female donor with breast cancer. Some clones in this sample may be carry-over from other donors' samples. This chain connects TRBV11-3 to TRBJ2-3; D possibly corresponds to TRBD2 (6 bases). Sequences were obtained from axillary lymph node tissue. This CDR3 is CASSLGTNTQYF. The DNA of the CDR3 is TGTGCCAGCAGCTTAGGGACTAATACGCAGTATTTT.